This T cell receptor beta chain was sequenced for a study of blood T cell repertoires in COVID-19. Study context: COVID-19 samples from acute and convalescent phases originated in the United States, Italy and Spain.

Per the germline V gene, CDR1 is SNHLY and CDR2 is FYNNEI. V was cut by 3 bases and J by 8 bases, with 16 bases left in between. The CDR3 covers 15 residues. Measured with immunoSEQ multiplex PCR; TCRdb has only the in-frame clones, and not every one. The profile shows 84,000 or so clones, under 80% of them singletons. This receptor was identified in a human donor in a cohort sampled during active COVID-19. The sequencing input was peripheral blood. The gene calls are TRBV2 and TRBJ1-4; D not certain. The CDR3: CASSELRPTAEKLFF. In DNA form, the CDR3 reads TGTGCCAGCAGTGAGCTCAGGCCCACTGCGGAAAAACTGTTTTTT.